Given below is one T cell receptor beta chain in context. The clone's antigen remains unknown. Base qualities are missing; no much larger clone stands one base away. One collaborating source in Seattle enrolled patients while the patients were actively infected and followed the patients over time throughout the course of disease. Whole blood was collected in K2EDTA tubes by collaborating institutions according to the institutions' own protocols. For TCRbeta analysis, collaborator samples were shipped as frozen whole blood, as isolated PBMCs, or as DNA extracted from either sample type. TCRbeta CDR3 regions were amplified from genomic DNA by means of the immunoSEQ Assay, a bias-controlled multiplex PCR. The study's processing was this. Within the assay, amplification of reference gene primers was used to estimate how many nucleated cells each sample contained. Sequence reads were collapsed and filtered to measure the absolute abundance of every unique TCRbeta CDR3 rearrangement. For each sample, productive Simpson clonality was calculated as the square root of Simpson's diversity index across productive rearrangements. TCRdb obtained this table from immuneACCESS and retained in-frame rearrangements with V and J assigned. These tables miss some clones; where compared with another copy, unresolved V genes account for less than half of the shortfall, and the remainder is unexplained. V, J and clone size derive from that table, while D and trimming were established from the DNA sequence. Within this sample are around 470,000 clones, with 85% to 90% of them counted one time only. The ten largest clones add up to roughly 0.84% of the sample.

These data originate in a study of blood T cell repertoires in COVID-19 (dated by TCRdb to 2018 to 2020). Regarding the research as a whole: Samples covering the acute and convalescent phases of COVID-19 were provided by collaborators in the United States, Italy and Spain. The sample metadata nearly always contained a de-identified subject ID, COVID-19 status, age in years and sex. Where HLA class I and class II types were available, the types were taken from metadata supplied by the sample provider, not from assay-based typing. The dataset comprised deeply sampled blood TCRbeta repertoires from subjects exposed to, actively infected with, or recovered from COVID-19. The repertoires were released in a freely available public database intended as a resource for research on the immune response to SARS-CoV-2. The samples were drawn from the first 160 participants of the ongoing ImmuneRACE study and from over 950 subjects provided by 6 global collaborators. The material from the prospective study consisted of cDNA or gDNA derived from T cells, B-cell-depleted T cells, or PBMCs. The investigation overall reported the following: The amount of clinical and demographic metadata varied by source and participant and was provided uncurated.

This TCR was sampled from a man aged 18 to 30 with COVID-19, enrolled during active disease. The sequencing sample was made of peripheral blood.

The nucleotide sequence is given as TGTGCCAGCAGCGGAATAGGGAGGAACACTGAAGCTTTCTTT. Translation gives CASSGIGRNTEAFF. The chain uses TRBV9 and TRBJ1-1; the D gene assignment is ambiguous. Taken from cysteine to phenylalanine, the CDR3 has 14 residues. Of all the DNA, just the CDR3 is kept, 42 bases in frame from base 1. V is pared back by 3 bases and J by 1 base, with 10 bases lying between the germline termini. The germline V gene provides CDR1 SGDLS and CDR2 YYNGEE.